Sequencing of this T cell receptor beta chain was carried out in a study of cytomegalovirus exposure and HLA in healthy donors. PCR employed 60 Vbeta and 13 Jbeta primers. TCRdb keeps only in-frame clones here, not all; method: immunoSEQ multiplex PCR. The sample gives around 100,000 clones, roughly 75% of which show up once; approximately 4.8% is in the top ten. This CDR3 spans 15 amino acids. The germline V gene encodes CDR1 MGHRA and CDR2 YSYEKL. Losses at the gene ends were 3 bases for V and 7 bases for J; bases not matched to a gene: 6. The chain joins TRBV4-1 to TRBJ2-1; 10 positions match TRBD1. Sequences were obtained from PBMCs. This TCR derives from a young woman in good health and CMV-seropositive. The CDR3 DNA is TGCGCCAGCAGCCAGGACAGGGGGTGGGGGAATGAGCAGTTCTTC. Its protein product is CASSQDRGWGNEQFF.